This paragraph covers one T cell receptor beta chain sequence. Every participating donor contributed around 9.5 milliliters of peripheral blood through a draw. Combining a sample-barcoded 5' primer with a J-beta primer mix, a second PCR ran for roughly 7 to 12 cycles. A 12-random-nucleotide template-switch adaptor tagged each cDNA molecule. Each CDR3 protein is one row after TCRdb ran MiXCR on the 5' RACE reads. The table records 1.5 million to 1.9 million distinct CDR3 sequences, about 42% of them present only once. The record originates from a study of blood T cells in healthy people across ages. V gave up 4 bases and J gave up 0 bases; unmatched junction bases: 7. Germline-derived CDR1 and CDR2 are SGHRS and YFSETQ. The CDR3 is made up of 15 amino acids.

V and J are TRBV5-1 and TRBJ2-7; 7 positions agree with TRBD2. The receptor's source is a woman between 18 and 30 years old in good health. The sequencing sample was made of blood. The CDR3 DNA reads TGCGCCAGCAGCCCGGGAGCGGGGAGCTCCTACGAGCAGTACTTC. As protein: CASSPGAGSSYEQYF.